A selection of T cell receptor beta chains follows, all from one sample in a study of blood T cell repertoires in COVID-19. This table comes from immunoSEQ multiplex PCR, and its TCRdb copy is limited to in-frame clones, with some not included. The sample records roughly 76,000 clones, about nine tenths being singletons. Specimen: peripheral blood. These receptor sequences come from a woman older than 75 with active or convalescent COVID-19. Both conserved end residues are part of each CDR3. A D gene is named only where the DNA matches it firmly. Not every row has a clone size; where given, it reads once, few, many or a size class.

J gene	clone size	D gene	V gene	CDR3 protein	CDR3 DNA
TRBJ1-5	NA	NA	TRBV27	CASSTLGNQPQHF	TGTGCCAGCAGCACTCTTGGCAATCAGCCCCAGCATTTT
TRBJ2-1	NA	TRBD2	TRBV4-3	CASSQNPTSGGTYNEQFF	TGCGCCAGCAGCCAAAATCCCACTAGCGGGGGTACCTACAATGAGCAGTTCTTC
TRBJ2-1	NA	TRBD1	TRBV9	CASSVYATGVRNEQFF	TGTGCCAGCAGCGTATATGCAACAGGGGTTAGGAATGAGCAGTTCTTC
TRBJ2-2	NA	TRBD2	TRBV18	CASSTSDTGGTGELFF	TGTGCCAGCTCAACTAGCGACACGGGAGGCACCGGGGAGCTGTTTTTT
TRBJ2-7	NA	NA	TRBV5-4	CASKFRIGDQDYEQYF	TGTGCCAGCAAGTTTCGTATCGGGGATCAGGATTACGAGCAGTACTTC
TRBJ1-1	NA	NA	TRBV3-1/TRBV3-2	CASSQDFAGAEAFF	TGTGCCAGCAGCCAAGATTTCGCGGGGGCTGAAGCTTTCTTT
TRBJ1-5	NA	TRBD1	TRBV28	CASSGRDSSNQPQHF	TGTGCCAGCAGTGGAAGGGACAGTAGCAATCAGCCCCAGCATTTT
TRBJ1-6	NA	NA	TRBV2	CASSEPGDSPLHF	TGTGCCAGCAGTGAACCAGGGGACTCACCCCTCCACTTT
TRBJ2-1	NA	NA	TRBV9	CASSENGGRYSEQFF	TGTGCCAGCAGCGAAAATGGGGGCCGGTACAGTGAGCAGTTCTTC
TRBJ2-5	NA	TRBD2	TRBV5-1	CASSHYTPAGVRPRETQYF	TGCGCCAGCAGCCACTACACCCCAGCGGGGGTACGACCTCGGGAGACCCAGTACTTC
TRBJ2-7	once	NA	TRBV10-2	CASSGALYEQYF	TGCGCCAGCAGTGGGGCCCTCTACGAGCAGTACTTC
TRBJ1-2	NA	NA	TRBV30	CAWSVNVPSVGYTF	TGTGCCTGGAGTGTAAATGTCCCCTCAGTGGGCTACACCTTC
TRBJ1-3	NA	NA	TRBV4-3	CASSPRGGNTIYF	TGCGCCAGCAGCCCCCGCGGTGGAAACACCATATATTTT
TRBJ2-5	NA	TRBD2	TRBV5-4	CASSPPSGRGGQETQYF	TGTGCCAGCAGCCCACCTTCGGGGCGGGGGGGCCAGGAGACCCAGTACTTC
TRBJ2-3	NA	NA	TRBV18	CASQAPDTQYF	TGTGCCAGCCAAGCCCCAGATACGCAGTATTTT
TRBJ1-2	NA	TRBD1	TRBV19	CASSRDSSRGYTF	TGTGCCAGTAGTCGGGACAGTAGTAGAGGCTACACCTTC
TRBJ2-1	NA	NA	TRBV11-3	CASSLYADNEQFF	TGTGCCAGCAGCTTATACGCGGACAATGAGCAGTTCTTC
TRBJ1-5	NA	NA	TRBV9	CASSGTGLSGQPQHF	TGTGCCAGCAGCGGGACGGGGTTAAGTGGCCAGCCCCAGCATTTT
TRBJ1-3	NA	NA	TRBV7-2	CASSQDSSGNTIYF	TGTGCCAGCAGCCAGGACAGCTCTGGAAACACCATATATTTT
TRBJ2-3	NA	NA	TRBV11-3	CASSLRSRGFSDTQYF	TGTGCCAGCAGCTTGAGAAGTCGGGGGTTCTCAGATACGCAGTATTTT
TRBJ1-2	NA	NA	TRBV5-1	CASSGRNYGYTF	TGCGCCAGCAGCGGGAGGAACTATGGCTACACCTTC
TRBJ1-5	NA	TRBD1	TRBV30	CAWSLGQGMSNQPQHF	TGTGCCTGGAGCCTAGGACAGGGGATGAGCAATCAGCCCCAGCATTTT
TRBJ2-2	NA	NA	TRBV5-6	CASSRLVRAGELFF	TGTGCCAGCAGCCGACTAGTTAGGGCCGGGGAGCTGTTTTTT
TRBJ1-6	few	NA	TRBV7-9	CASSDRFLPLHF	TGTGCCAGCAGCGACAGGTTCCTACCCCTCCACTTT
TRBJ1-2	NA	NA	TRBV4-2	CASSIRKLGAEGYTF	TGTGCCAGCAGCATCCGAAAGCTGGGGGCAGAGGGCTACACCTTC
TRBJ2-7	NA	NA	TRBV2	CASSEAPGVYEQYF	TGTGCCAGCAGTGAAGCGCCGGGGGTTTACGAGCAGTACTTC
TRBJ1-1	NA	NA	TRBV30	CACQGQGNEAFF	TGTGCCTGCCAGGGCCAGGGTAATGAAGCTTTCTTT
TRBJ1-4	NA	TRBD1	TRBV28	CASSEQGENEKLFF	TGTGCCAGCAGTGAACAGGGGGAGAATGAAAAACTGTTTTTT
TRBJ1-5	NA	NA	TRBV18	CASSPPGGEGQPQHF	TGTGCCAGCTCACCACCGGGCGGGGAAGGCCAGCCCCAGCATTTT
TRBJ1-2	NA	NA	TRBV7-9	CASSLVPQGTYGYTF	TGTGCCAGCAGCTTAGTCCCTCAGGGTACCTATGGCTACACCTTC
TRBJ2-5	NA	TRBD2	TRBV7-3	CASSPGTSVETQYF	TGTGCCAGCAGCCCCGGGACTAGCGTTGAGACCCAGTACTTC
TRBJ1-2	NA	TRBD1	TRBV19	CASSVTGGTDGYTF	TGTGCCAGTAGTGTAACAGGGGGCACGGATGGCTACACCTTC
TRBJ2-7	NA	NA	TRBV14	CASSHTAYEQYF	TGTGCCAGCAGCCACACAGCCTACGAGCAGTACTTC
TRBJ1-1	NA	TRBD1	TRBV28	CASSEKQGRGKTEAFF	TGTGCCAGCAGCGAGAAACAGGGGCGGGGTAAGACTGAAGCTTTCTTT
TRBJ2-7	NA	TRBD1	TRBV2	CASIRDRGYEQYF	TGTGCCAGCATCCGGGACAGGGGCTACGAGCAGTACTTC
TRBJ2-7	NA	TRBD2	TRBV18	CASSLVPPGLAVSYEQYF	TGTGCCAGCTCACTAGTACCGCCGGGACTAGCGGTCTCCTACGAGCAGTACTTC
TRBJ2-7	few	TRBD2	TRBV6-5	CASDSLAGVGEQYF	TGTGCCAGCGATTCCCTAGCGGGGGTAGGGGAGCAGTACTTC
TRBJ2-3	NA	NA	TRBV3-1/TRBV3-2	CASSQGARQPSTDTQYF	TGTGCCAGCAGCCAAGGAGCGCGGCAGCCTAGCACAGATACGCAGTATTTT
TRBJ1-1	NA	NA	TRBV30	CAWTYGGDIDTEAFF	TGTGCCTGGACCTACGGTGGGGACATCGACACTGAAGCTTTCTTT
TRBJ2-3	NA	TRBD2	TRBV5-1	CASSLTPAGGAEDTQYF	TGCGCCAGCAGCTTGACGCCCGCGGGGGGGGCAGAGGATACGCAGTATTTT
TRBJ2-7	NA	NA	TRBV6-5	CASSYLGGEQYF	TGTGCCAGCAGTTACTTGGGGGGCGAGCAGTACTTC
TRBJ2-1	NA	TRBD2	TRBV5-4	CASSPSSGGEQFF	TGTGCCAGCAGCCCCTCTAGCGGCGGTGAGCAGTTCTTC
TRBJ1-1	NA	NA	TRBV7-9	CASSLSGAFF	TGTGCCAGCAGCTTAAGCGGAGCTTTCTTT
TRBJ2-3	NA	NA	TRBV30	CASRGRRGHTDTQYF	TGTGCCTCCCGTGGGCGGCGGGGCCACACAGATACGCAGTATTTT
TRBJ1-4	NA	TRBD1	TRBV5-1	CASSLGLRGGTNEKLFF	TGCGCCAGCAGCTTAGGCCTGCGAGGGGGCACTAATGAAAAACTGTTTTTT
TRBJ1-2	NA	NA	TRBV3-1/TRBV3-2	CASRLSLSVHGYTF	TGTGCCAGCAGACTGTCATTGTCGGTTCATGGCTACACCTTC
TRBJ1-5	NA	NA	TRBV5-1	CASSLAGLGESNQPQHF	TGCGCCAGCAGCTTGGCCGGCCTCGGAGAGAGCAATCAGCCCCAGCATTTT
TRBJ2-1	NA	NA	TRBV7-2	CASSLALVQNEQFF	TGTGCCAGCAGCTTAGCGTTGGTCCAGAATGAGCAGTTCTTC
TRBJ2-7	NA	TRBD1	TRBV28	CASINLRDRDPYEQYF	TGTGCCAGCATAAACCTCCGGGACAGGGACCCCTACGAGCAGTACTTC
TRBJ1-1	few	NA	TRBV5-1	CASSQDGGTEAFF	TGCGCCAGCAGCCAAGACGGGGGAACTGAAGCTTTCTTT
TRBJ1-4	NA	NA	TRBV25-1	CASSAGNREKLFF	TGTGCCAGCAGTGCCGGGAATCGCGAAAAACTGTTTTTT